A selection of T cell receptor beta chains follows, all from one sample in a study of blood T cell repertoires in COVID-19. Produced via immunoSEQ multiplex PCR; TCRdb's table is partial and in-frame only. Among a few hundred thousand clones listed, approximately 85% were seen once. The sample consisted of peripheral blood. All receptors derive from a woman between 70 and 85 years old with acute or convalescent COVID-19. Each CDR3 is given with its conserved first and last residue. Fields, in order: D gene, clone size, J gene, V gene, CDR3 DNA, CDR3 protein. D genes are given only for firm matches. Clone sizes are given selectively: once, few, many, or a class where the clone is expanded.

. . TRBJ2-3 TRBV3-1/TRBV3-2 TGTGCCAGCAGCCCGACAACAGGGCACACAGATACGCAGTATTTT CASSPTTGHTDTQYF
. once TRBJ1-2 TRBV23-1 TGCGCCAGCAGCGTCAGTCTGTCTAACTATGGCTACACCTTC CASSVSLSNYGYTF
. . TRBJ2-2 TRBV3-1/TRBV3-2 TGTGCCAGCAGCCAAGTCGCAGCCGGGGAGCTGTTTTTT CASSQVAAGELFF
. few TRBJ1-1 TRBV20-1 TGCAGCGGACTGCTGAACACTGAAGCTTTCTTT CSGLLNTEAFF
. once TRBJ1-5 TRBV14 TGTGCCAGCAGCCAGGGGGCCAATCAGCCCCAGCATTTT CASSQGANQPQHF
TRBD1 once TRBJ2-1 TRBV2 TGTGCCAGCAGTGAGGACAGGGGAGCGTACAATGAGCAGTTCTTC CASSEDRGAYNEQFF
. few TRBJ1-1 TRBV6-6 TGTGCCAGCTGGGAGCTACTGGGGAACACTGAAGCTTTCTTT CASWELLGNTEAFF
TRBD1 . TRBJ2-3 TRBV2 TGTGCCAGCAGTGAAGCGGGGACAGGCCCTAAAGATACGCAGTATTTT CASSEAGTGPKDTQYF
TRBD1 few TRBJ2-1 TRBV4-1 TGCGCCAGCAGCCATGTTGACAGGGGGCGAGAGGACCAACAGTTCTTC CASSHVDRGREDQQFF
. . TRBJ1-4 TRBV6-5 TGTGCCAGCAGAGGGGGGGCGGAGATGGGGAAACTGTTTTTT CASRGGAEMGKLFF
. few TRBJ1-5 TRBV19 TGTGCCAGTACCCTAGTTTACTATAGCAATCAGCCCCAGCATTTT CASTLVYYSNQPQHF
TRBD1 . TRBJ1-1 TRBV10-3 TGTGCCATCAGTGAGTCGGGACAGGGACTTACTGAAGCTTTCTTT CAISESGQGLTEAFF
. . TRBJ1-1 TRBV5-1 TGCGCCAGCAGACAGGGTTATGAAGCTTTCTTT CASRQGYEAFF
. . TRBJ2-1 TRBV10-1 TGCGCCAGCAGTGAGTCATCGGGGTACAATGAGCAGTTCTTC CASSESSGYNEQFF
. . TRBJ1-5 TRBV19 TGTGCCAGTAGTATGGAGGGGTTTCGGCAGCCCCAGCATTTT CASSMEGFRQPQHF
. . TRBJ1-1 TRBV7-8 TGTGCCAGCAGCTTAACAGGGCTGAACACTGAAGCTTTCTTT CASSLTGLNTEAFF
. . TRBJ1-3 TRBV7-2 TGTGCCAGCAGCTTATTCGGCCCGCTACAGGGCGCCGGAAACACCATATATTTT CASSLFGPLQGAGNTIYF
. . TRBJ1-3 TRBV6-5 TGTGCCAGCAGTTCACAGGGCCCCAACTCTGGAAACACCATATATTTT CASSSQGPNSGNTIYF
TRBD1 . TRBJ1-4 TRBV30 TGTGCCTGGAGTAGACAGGGGGCAACTAATGAAAAACTGTTTTTT CAWSRQGATNEKLFF
TRBD1 . TRBJ1-5 TRBV7-2 TGTGCCAGCAGCTCGGAGGGGGCTCTTCAGCCCCAGCATTTT CASSSEGALQPQHF
. . TRBJ2-7 TRBV3-1/TRBV3-2 TGTGCCAGCAGCGGGGGGACGGGAGAGCAGTACTTC CASSGGTGEQYF
. . TRBJ1-2 TRBV7-9 TGTGCCAGCAGCTCCACGGGGGTTAGCTATGGCTACACCTTC CASSSTGVSYGYTF
. . TRBJ2-2 TRBV7-2 TGTGCCAGTCAACAGACGAGGAACACCGGGGAGCTGTTTTTT CASQQTRNTGELFF
. . TRBJ1-1 TRBV4-1 TGCGCCAGCACCGTGGGGGCCGTCGAGAACACTGAAGCTTTCTTT CASTVGAVENTEAFF
. . TRBJ1-2 TRBV5-6 TGTGCCAGCAGCTTGGCGGCGGCTATCTATGGCTACACCTTC CASSLAAAIYGYTF
TRBD1 . TRBJ2-7 TRBV28 TGTGCCAGCAGCTCGCGCGGGACAGGGTACGATGACGAGCAGTACTTC CASSSRGTGYDDEQYF
TRBD2 . TRBJ2-3 TRBV7-2 TGTGCCAGCAGCCTAGGACTAGCGGGGGGGACGCAGTATTTT CASSLGLAGGTQYF
. . TRBJ1-1 TRBV7-9 TGTGCCAGCAGCATCGGGGGTGGCAGGGCGAAGGGGACTGAAGCTTTCTTT CASSIGGGRAKGTEAFF
TRBD1 few TRBJ1-2 TRBV6-6 TGTGCCAGCAGAGGGACAGGAATTAACTATGGCTACACCTTC CASRGTGINYGYTF
. . TRBJ1-1 TRBV10-3 TGTGCCATCAGTGAAGGGGGGAACACTGAAGCTTTCTTT CAISEGGNTEAFF
. few TRBJ1-1 TRBV4-1 TGCGCCAGCAAAGGGGATTACACTGAAGCTTTCTTT CASKGDYTEAFF
. . TRBJ1-2 TRBV30 TGTGCCTGTGTCGGACTCGACAGGCCGAATGGCTACACCTTC CACVGLDRPNGYTF
TRBD1 . TRBJ1-6 TRBV6-2/TRBV6-3 TGTGCCAGCAGTCACCTCTACGGGACAGGGAACAATTCACCCCTCCACTTT CASSHLYGTGNNSPLHF
. . TRBJ1-4 TRBV2 TGTGCCAGCAGCGACGGAGCCGTTTTACGACTGTTTTTT CASSDGAVLRLFF
TRBD1 . TRBJ1-1 TRBV11-3 TGTGCCAGCAGCCCCACCGGGACAGGGGGCTCGGGTGAAGCTTTCTTT CASSPTGTGGSGEAFF
TRBD1 . TRBJ1-1 TRBV16 TGTGCCAGCAGCCAGGACAGGGGGCGAGGAACTGAAGCTTTCTTT CASSQDRGRGTEAFF
TRBD2 . TRBJ2-3 TRBV7-2 TGTGCCAGCAGCTTAAGCGGGGGGGCCCTTGATACGCAGTATTTT CASSLSGGALDTQYF
TRBD2 . TRBJ2-5 TRBV4-1 TGCGCCAGCAGCCAAGAGGCCGGGACTAGCGGCCTGGAAGAGACCCAGTACTTC CASSQEAGTSGLEETQYF
. . TRBJ2-5 TRBV2 TGTGCCAGCACCATAGGAGGGGTAGAGACCCAGTACTTC CASTIGGVETQYF
. . TRBJ1-2 TRBV2 TGTGCCAGCAGTGATGCAGGGCTCTATGGCTACACCTTC CASSDAGLYGYTF